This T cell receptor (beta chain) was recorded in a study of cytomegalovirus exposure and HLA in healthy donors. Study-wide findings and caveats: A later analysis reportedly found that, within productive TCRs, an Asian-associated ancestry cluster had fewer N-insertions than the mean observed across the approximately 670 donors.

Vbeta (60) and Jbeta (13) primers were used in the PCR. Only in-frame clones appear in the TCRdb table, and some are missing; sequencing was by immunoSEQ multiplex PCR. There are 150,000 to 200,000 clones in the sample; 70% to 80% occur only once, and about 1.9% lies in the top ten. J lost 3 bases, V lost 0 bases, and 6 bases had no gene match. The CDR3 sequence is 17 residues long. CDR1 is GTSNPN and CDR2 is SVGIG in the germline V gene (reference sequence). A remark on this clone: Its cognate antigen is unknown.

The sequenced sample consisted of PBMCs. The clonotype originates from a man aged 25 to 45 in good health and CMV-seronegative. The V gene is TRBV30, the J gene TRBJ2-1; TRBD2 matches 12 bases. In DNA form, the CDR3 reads TGTGCCTGGAGTGTAAGGCCTAGCGGGAGGGTCTACAATGAGCAGTTCTTC. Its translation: CAWSVRPSGRVYNEQFF.